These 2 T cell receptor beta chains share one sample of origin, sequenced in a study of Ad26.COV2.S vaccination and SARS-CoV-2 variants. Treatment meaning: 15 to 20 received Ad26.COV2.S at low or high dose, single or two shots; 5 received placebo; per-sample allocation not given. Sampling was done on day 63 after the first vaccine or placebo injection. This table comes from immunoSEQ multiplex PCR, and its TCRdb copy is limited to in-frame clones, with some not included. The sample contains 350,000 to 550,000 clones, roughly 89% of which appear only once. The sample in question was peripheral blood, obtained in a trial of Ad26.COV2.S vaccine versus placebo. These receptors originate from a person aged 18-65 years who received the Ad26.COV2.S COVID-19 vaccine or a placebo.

As DNA, the CDR3 is TGTGCCAGTAGTATGGTTCTCGGGTATAATCAGCCCCAGCATTTT. Encoded protein: CASSMVLGYNQPQHF. The V call is TRBV19, the J call TRBJ1-5; D remains ambiguous. Trimming left V 3 bases short and J 4 bases short, with 13 bases between. This CDR3 comprises 15 residues. Per germline, CDR1 LNHDA and CDR2 SQIVND (reference sequence). Using reference TRBV19 and TRBJ1-5 for the parts outside the CDR3, the full variable domain is DGGITQSPKYLFRKEGQNVTLSCEQNLNHDAMYWYRQDPGQGLRLIYYSQIVNDFQKGDIAEGYSVSREKKESFPLTVTSAQKNPTAFYLCASSMVLGYNQPQHFGDGTRLSIL.

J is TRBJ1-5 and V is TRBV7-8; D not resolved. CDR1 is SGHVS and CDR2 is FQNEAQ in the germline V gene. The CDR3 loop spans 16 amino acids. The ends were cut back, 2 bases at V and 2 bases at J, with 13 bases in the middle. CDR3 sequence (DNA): TGTGCCAGCAGCTTATGGGAGGGAAGAGGCAATCAGCCCCAGCATTTT. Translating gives CASSLWEGRGNQPQHF.